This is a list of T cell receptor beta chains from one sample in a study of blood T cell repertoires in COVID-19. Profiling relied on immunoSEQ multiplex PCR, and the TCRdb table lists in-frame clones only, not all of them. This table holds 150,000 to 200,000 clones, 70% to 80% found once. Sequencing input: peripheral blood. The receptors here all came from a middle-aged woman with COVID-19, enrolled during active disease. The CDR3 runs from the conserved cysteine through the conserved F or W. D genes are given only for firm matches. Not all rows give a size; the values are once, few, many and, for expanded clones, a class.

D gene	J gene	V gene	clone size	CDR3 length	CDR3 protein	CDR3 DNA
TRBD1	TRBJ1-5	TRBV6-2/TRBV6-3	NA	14	CASSTTGVYQPQHF	TGTGCCAGCAGTACTACAGGGGTCTATCAGCCCCAGCATTTT
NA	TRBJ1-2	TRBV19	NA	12	CASKGDHYGYTF	TGTGCCAGTAAGGGGGACCACTATGGCTACACCTTC
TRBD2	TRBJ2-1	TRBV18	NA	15	CASSPLAGEGNEQFF	TGTGCCAGCTCACCACTAGCGGGAGAGGGCAATGAGCAGTTCTTC
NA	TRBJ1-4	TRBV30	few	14	CAWRTQGVGEKLFF	TGTGCCTGGAGGACCCAGGGCGTGGGGGAAAAACTGTTTTTT
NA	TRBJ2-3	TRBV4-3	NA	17	CASSQVVSGSSTDTQYF	TGCGCCAGCAGCCAAGTCGTCAGCGGGTCTAGCACAGATACGCAGTATTTT
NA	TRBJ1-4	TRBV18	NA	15	CASSLTVGTNEKLFF	TGTGCCAGCTCACTGACAGTAGGGACTAATGAAAAACTGTTTTTT
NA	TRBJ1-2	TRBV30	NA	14	CAGQTYNVHYGYTF	TGTGCCGGACAGACCTACAACGTGCACTATGGCTACACCTTC
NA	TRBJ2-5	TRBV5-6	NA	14	CASSFGRGYETQYF	TGTGCCAGCAGCTTTGGTAGGGGGTATGAGACCCAGTACTTC
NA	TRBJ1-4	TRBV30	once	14	CAWSVGQWGEKLFF	TGTGCCTGGAGTGTGGGGCAGTGGGGTGAAAAACTGTTTTTT
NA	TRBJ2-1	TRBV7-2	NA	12	CASSSAPGEQFF	TGTGCCAGCAGCTCCGCACCAGGGGAGCAGTTCTTC
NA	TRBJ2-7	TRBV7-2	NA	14	CASSLARQGGEQYF	TGTGCCAGCAGCTTAGCGCGGCAGGGTGGCGAGCAGTACTTC
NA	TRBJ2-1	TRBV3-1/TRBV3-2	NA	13	CASSPGQYNEQFF	TGTGCCAGCAGCCCGGGACAATACAATGAGCAGTTCTTC
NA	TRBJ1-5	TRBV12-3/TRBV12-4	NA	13	CASSIQGGQPQHF	TGTGCCAGCAGCATACAGGGTGGTCAGCCCCAGCATTTT
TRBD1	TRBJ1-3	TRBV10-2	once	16	CASSGQGQAEGNTIYF	TGCGCCAGCAGTGGACAGGGTCAGGCAGAAGGAAACACCATATATTTT
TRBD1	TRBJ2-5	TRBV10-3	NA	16	CAIRPGTGPESETQYF	TGTGCCATCAGGCCGGGGACAGGGCCGGAATCGGAGACCCAGTACTTC
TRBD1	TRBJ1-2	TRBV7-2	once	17	CASSLTGQDGPYDGYTF	TGTGCCAGCAGCTTGACGGGACAGGACGGCCCCTATGATGGCTACACCTTC
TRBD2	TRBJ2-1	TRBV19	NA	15	CASSRTSGIYNEQFF	TGTGCCAGTAGTCGGACTAGCGGGATTTACAATGAGCAGTTCTTC
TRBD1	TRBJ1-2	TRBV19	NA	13	CASSPRTGEGYTF	TGTGCCAGTAGTCCCCGGACAGGGGAAGGCTACACCTTC
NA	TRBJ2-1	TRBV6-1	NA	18	CASSVEGGDGSSYNEQFF	TGTGCCAGCAGTGTGGAGGGGGGGGACGGGAGTTCCTACAATGAGCAGTTCTTC
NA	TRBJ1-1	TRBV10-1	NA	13	CASSSAAVTEAFF	TGCGCCAGCAGCTCAGCCGCGGTAACTGAAGCTTTCTTT
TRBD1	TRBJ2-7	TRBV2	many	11	CASRQGLRQYF	TGTGCCAGCAGACAGGGGTTGCGGCAGTACTTC
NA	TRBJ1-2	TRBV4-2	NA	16	CASSQGGGVASYGYTF	TGTGCCAGCAGCCAAGGGGGAGGGGTAGCTAGCTATGGCTACACCTTC
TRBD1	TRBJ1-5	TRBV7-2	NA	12	CASSIQGQPQHF	TGTGCCAGCAGCATACAGGGGCAGCCCCAGCATTTT
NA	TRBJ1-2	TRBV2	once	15	CASSEADSPVYGYTF	TGTGCCAGCAGTGAAGCTGACAGTCCCGTCTATGGCTACACCTTC